The 31 T cell receptor beta chains below come from one sample, sequenced in a study of T cell responses to AZD1222 COVID-19 vaccine. Sequenced by immunoSEQ multiplex PCR; TCRdb stores in-frame clones only, minus some. The table lists under 110,000 clones, 87% of them singletons, with approximately 17% in the top ten. The specimen was peripheral blood, collected on day 0 of AZD1222 vaccination. Source of these receptors: an adult in good health.

This chain connects TRBV4-1 to TRBJ2-3; D not certain. The CDR3 consists of 15 residues. Germline assignment: CDR1 MGHRA and CDR2 YSYEKL. V was cut by 1 base and J by 5 bases, with 13 bases left in between. The DNA for the CDR3 is TGCGCCAGCAGCCAAGCAAGGGATGGTGGAGATACGCAGTATTTT. Translating gives CASSQARDGGDTQYF.

This clone has a count of ten or more. This chain uses TRBV20-1 with TRBJ2-1, with 10 bases aligning to TRBD2. J was trimmed by 7 bases and V by 8 bases; bases with no gene match: 2. The CDR3 covers 11 residues. Germline-derived CDR1 and CDR2 are DFQATT and SNEGSKA (reference sequence). The CDR3 bases are TGCAGTCTAGCGGGAGTTAATGAGCAGTTCTTC. It encodes CSLAGVNEQFF.

This sequence joins TRBV4-1 and TRBJ1-1, with D perhaps matching TRBD1 (6 bases). Looked up from germline, CDR1 is MGHRA and CDR2 is YSYEKL. The V gene lost 4 bases and the J gene lost 7 bases, with 22 bases spanning the gap. CDR3 length: 16 residues. The CDR3 nucleotides read TGCGCCAGCAGCCTACGACAGGAGGGGTTGATGAGTGAAGCTTTCTTT. As protein: CASSLRQEGLMSEAFF.

The V and J genes are TRBV9 and TRBJ2-7; 8 positions agree with TRBD1. Germline lookup yields CDR1 SGDLS and CDR2 YYNGEE. The CDR3 contains 16 residues. Trimming cost V 3 bases and J 0 bases; bases outside gene matches: 8. CDR3 DNA sequence: TGTGCCAGCAGCGCACAGGGGGACGTACCCTCCTACGAGCAGTACTTC. Its protein is CASSAQGDVPSYEQYF.

This chain links TRBV27 with TRBJ2-7, with 16 bases matching TRBD2. V trimming: 9 bases; J trimming: 5 bases; junction bases outside the gene matches: 22. The CDR3 has 20 residues. Per the germline V gene, CDR1 is MNHEY and CDR2 is SMNVEV (reference sequence). As DNA, the CDR3 is TGTGCCAGTTCATCACCCACCGGGACTAGCGGGAGGGGGGGCTGGAACGAGCAGTACTTC. Translated: CASSSPTGTSGRGGWNEQYF.

The CDR3 reads CATSRDRGSLKGYTF. The CDR3 DNA reads TGTGCCACCAGCAGAGATCGGGGAAGTCTCAAGGGCTACACCTTC. This chain joins TRBV15 and TRBJ1-2; no clear D gene. The CDR3 loop spans 15 amino acids. The germline gives CDR1 LNHNV, CDR2 YYDKDF (reference sequence). V lost 0 bases to trimming and J lost 8 bases, with 16 bases between them.

The V and J genes are TRBV28 and TRBJ2-2; 7 nucleotides line up with TRBD2. Trimming removed 8 bases from V and 2 bases from J; junction bases left unmatched: 2. Per the germline V gene, CDR1 is MDHEN and CDR2 is SYDVKM. There are 13 residues in the CDR3. The CDR3 nucleotides read TGTGCCAGCGGGAGGGGTAACACCGGGGAGCTGTTTTTT. As protein: CASGRGNTGELFF.

The chain joins TRBV5-1 to TRBJ2-7; D gene ambiguous. The V end lost 0 bases, the J end lost 3 bases, and 13 bases lay between the germline ends. Germline V gene sequence: CDR1 SGHRS, CDR2 YFSETQ. This CDR3 contains 15 residues. CDR3 sequence (DNA): TGCGCCAGCAGCTTGGTGGCAGAGTCCTACTACGAGCAGTACTTC. It encodes CASSLVAESYYEQYF.

The chain carries TRBV24-1 and TRBJ2-3; D may be TRBD2 (6 bases). V shed 0 bases and J shed 0 bases, with 9 bases lying between them. This CDR3 region has 16 residues. Germline loops: CDR1 KGHDR, CDR2 SFDVKD. The CDR3 DNA reads TGTGCCACCAGTGATTTGCGCGGGGAGAGCACAGATACGCAGTATTTT. It translates to CATSDLRGESTDTQYF.

The chain has TRBV19 and TRBJ1-2; 7 bases line up with TRBD1. Germline V gene sequence: CDR1 LNHDA, CDR2 SQIVND (reference sequence). The ends lost 7 bases at V and 4 bases at J; junction bases unmatched: 33. This CDR3 contains 22 residues. The CDR3 region is CASKGWGLQEKGSQGELYGYTF. For the CDR3, the DNA is TGTGCCAGTAAAGGTTGGGGCTTACAAGAAAAAGGATCCCAGGGGGAACTCTATGGCTACACCTTC.

The rearrangement joins TRBV4-1 to TRBJ1-2, with 8 bases that match TRBD1. The CDR3 is made up of 15 amino acids. CDR1 and CDR2 (germline): MGHRA, YSYEKL. V lost 1 base, J lost 3 bases, and 4 bases stayed unmatched. CDR3 amino acids: CASSQVPDRDYGYTF. Here the CDR3 DNA reads TGCGCCAGCAGCCAAGTCCCGGACAGGGACTATGGCTACACCTTC.

The V call is TRBV5-1, the J call TRBJ1-1; D remains unclear. Germline CDR1 reads SGHRS; CDR2 reads YFSETQ. Trimming pared 5 bases from V and 3 bases from J, leaving 11 bases between. CDR3 length equals 13 residues. This CDR3 reads CASRVIPDTEAFF. In nucleotides, the CDR3 is TGCGCCAGCAGAGTTATCCCGGACACTGAAGCTTTCTTT.

The V gene is TRBV19, the J gene TRBJ2-2; 11 bases align to TRBD2. The CDR3 has 14 amino acids. The ends lost 5 bases at V and 5 bases at J; junction bases unmatched: 1. The germline gives CDR1 LNHDA, CDR2 SQIVND (reference sequence). The CDR3 protein is CASSPSGGTGELFF. The CDR3 DNA follows: TGTGCCAGTAGTCCTAGCGGGGGGACCGGGGAGCTGTTTTTT.

This rearrangement joins TRBV7-9 to TRBJ2-3; D uncertain. The CDR3 runs to 12 residues. Trimming cost V 0 bases and J 3 bases, with 1 base left between them. Germline lookup yields CDR1 SEHNR and CDR2 FQNEAQ (reference sequence). The CDR3, as DNA: TGTGCCAGCAGCTTAGCGACAGATACGCAGTATTTT. Translated: CASSLATDTQYF.

The chain couples TRBV3-1 (or the pseudogene TRBV3-2) to TRBJ1-5; tentative D call: TRBD1 (6 bases). This CDR3 has 15 residues. The V end was cut by 0 bases, the J end by 4 bases, with 10 bases between. Germline V gives CDR1 LGHDT, CDR2 YNNKEL (reference sequence). The CDR3 DNA follows: TGTGCCAGCAGCCAAGAGGGGACACCTAATCAGCCCCAGCATTTT. It yields the protein CASSQEGTPNQPQHF.

V usage is TRBV11-3 and J usage is TRBJ2-3; 7 bases are shared with TRBD2. The CDR3 length is 14 residues. Per germline, CDR1 SGHNT and CDR2 YENEEA. The J segment lost 6 bases and the V segment lost 4 bases, leaving 7 bases of the junction unmatched. In DNA, the CDR3 is TGTGCCAGCAGCTCAGGACTAGTTCTGGATACGCAGTATTTT. It yields the protein CASSSGLVLDTQYF. The entire variable domain, with the rest obtained from reference TRBV11-3 and TRBJ2-3, is as follows: EAGVVQSPRYKIIEKKQPVAFWCNPISGHNTLYWYLQNLGQGPELLIRYENEEAVDDSQLPKDRFSAERLKGVDSTLKIQPAELGDSAVYLCASSSGLVLDTQYFGPGTRLTVL.

This rearrangement joins TRBV10-1 to TRBJ1-5; the match to TRBD1 covers 10 bases. Trimming removed 5 bases from V and 0 bases from J; junction bases left unmatched: 10. Germline lookup yields CDR1 WNHNN and CDR2 SYGVQD (reference sequence). CDR3 size: 18 residues. CDR3 nucleotide sequence: TGCGCCAGCAGTAGAGACCGGGACAGGGGCCTTAGCAATCAGCCCCAGCATTTT. It yields the protein CASSRDRDRGLSNQPQHF.

This chain uses TRBV7-9 with TRBJ2-2; a possible D gene is TRBD1 (5 bases). The CDR3 sequence is 15 residues long. Trimming left V 1 base short and J 4 bases short, with 10 bases between. Germline-derived CDR1 and CDR2 are SEHNR and FQNEAQ (reference sequence). The CDR3 DNA follows: TGTGCCAGCAGCTTAGGGGGCGCGAGCACCGGGGAGCTGTTTTTT. Protein product: CASSLGGASTGELFF.

The chain links TRBV7-3 to TRBJ2-3; TRBD1 is a possible D gene (7 bases). V was shortened by 6 bases and J by 3 bases, with 13 bases between the two germline ends. This CDR3 spans 14 amino acids. CDR1 is SGHTA, CDR2 FQGTGA, per germline. DNA for the CDR3: TGTGCCAGCAGTCCAGGGGGGAGGACAGATACGCAGTATTTT. This sequence encodes CASSPGGRTDTQYF.

This clone has a single count. The V gene is TRBV6-5, the J gene TRBJ1-1, with 9 bases lining up with TRBD1. The trim removed 6 bases at V and 4 bases at J, leaving 9 bases unmatched. CDR1 and CDR2 from the germline V gene are MNHEY and SVGAGI. The CDR3 consists of 15 residues. CDR3 amino acids: CASRRRDRAATEAFF. In DNA form, the CDR3 reads TGTGCCAGCAGACGGAGGGACAGGGCTGCCACTGAAGCTTTCTTT.

V gene TRBV5-6 combines with J gene TRBJ1-1; a possible D gene is TRBD1 (6 bases). CDR3 size: 15 residues. Trimming stripped 2 bases from V and 7 bases from J, with 18 bases between. Germline CDR1 reads SGHDT; CDR2 reads YYEEEE. The CDR3 coding sequence is TGTGCCAGCAGCTTTTTTAGAGAGGGGGGAGGTGAAGCTTTCTTT. As protein: CASSFFREGGGEAFF.

The V and J genes are TRBV5-8 and TRBJ1-6; perhaps TRBD1 as D (5 bases). Germline CDR1 SGHTS, CDR2 YDEGEE. This CDR3 is 16 amino acids long. Trimming left V 6 bases short and J 0 bases short, with 13 bases between. The CDR3 is CASKPRASSYNSPLHF. The DNA of the CDR3 is TGTGCCAGCAAACCCAGGGCTAGCTCCTATAATTCACCCCTCCACTTT.

The chain's CDR3 is CASSRQGAGAFF. In DNA, the CDR3 is TGTGCCAGCAGTCGACAGGGGGCGGGGGCTTTCTTT. The V call is TRBV12-3 or TRBV12-4, the J call TRBJ1-1; 10 bases fit TRBD1. This CDR3 contains 12 residues. V lost 5 bases, J lost 11 bases, and 5 bases stayed unmatched.

This clone was counted a few times. This chain joins TRBV6-1 and TRBJ1-3; D is ambiguous. CDR1 and CDR2 (germline): MNHNS, SASEGT. V gave up 3 bases and J gave up 1 base, with 10 bases separating them. The CDR3 runs 15 residues. In DNA, the CDR3 is TGTGCCAGCAGTGATTGGTTTTTTTCTGGAAACACCATATATTTT. Translation gives CASSDWFFSGNTIYF.

Written as DNA, the CDR3 is TGCAGCGCTGCGGCGCGGGGCTACGAGCAGTACTTC. It yields the protein CSAAARGYEQYF. V is TRBV29-1 and J is TRBJ2-7, with D possibly matching TRBD2 (6 bases). The CDR3 covers 12 residues. The V end was cut by 7 bases, the J end by 3 bases, with 13 bases between. Germline CDR1 is SQVTM and CDR2 is ANQGSEA.

The chain carries TRBV18 and TRBJ1-2; no clear D. The CDR3 contains 13 residues. CDR1 and CDR2 from the germline V gene are KGHSH and LQKENI. Deletions cut 6 bases from V and 5 bases from J, with 13 bases between. The CDR3 DNA reads TGTGCCAGCTCTCTGGCAAATGGTTATGGCTACACCTTC. It is translated as CASSLANGYGYTF.

V is TRBV19 and J is TRBJ1-4, with D perhaps matching TRBD1 (5 bases). The V end was cut by 10 bases, the J end by 0 bases, with 12 bases between. Germline CDR1 LNHDA, CDR2 SQIVND (reference sequence). The CDR3 extends over 14 amino acids. This CDR3 is CATNRDSTNEKLFF. CDR3 DNA: TGTGCCACAAACCGGGACTCAACTAATGAAAAACTGTTTTTT.

This clone was observed a few times. Its ends do not fully match the called genes, so a read error is possible. The rearrangement uses TRBV3-1 (or the pseudogene TRBV3-2) and TRBJ1-5; 7 bases are a match to TRBD1. Germline V gives CDR1 LGHDT, CDR2 YNNKEL (reference sequence). The CDR3 runs 11 residues. CDR3 region: CASSDRTGFAF. CDR3 nucleotide sequence: TGTGCCAGCAGCGATCGGACAGGTTTCGCTTTT.

The V and J genes are TRBV11-2 and TRBJ2-3; a weak D match, TRBD2 (6 bases). The ends were cut back, 1 base at V and 2 bases at J, with 10 bases in the middle. CDR3 length: 15 amino acids. Germline V gives CDR1 SGHAT, CDR2 FQNNGV. The CDR3 sequence: CASSLGREHTDTQYF. In DNA, the CDR3 is TGTGCCAGCAGCTTAGGTCGGGAGCACACAGATACGCAGTATTTT.

V is TRBV28 and J is TRBJ2-5; 10 positions agree with TRBD2. Trimming took 2 bases from V and 4 from J; bases not matched to a gene: 4. This CDR3 region has 15 residues. In germline, CDR1 is MDHEN, CDR2 SYDVKM. This CDR3 is CASSLPSGGGETQYF. The DNA for the CDR3 is TGTGCCAGCAGTTTACCCAGCGGGGGGGGAGAGACCCAGTACTTC. Full variable domain (missing parts from reference TRBV28 and TRBJ2-5): DVKVTQSSRYLVKRTGEKVFLECVQDMDHENMFWYRQDPGLGLRLIYFSYDVKMKEKGDIPEGYSVSREKKERFSLILESASTNQTSMYLCASSLPSGGGETQYFGPGTRLLVL.

V is TRBV10-3 and J is TRBJ1-5, with TRBD1 as a possible D gene (5 bases). The CDR3 loop spans 12 amino acids. Trimming took 9 bases from V and 0 from J, leaving 6 bases between them. Germline V gene sequence: CDR1 ENHRY, CDR2 SYGVKD. The CDR3 DNA is TGTGCCATGGGGGATAGCAATCAGCCCCAGCATTTT. Its translation: CAMGDSNQPQHF.